One sample yielded the 29 T cell receptor beta chains listed below, sequenced in a study of Graves' ophthalmopathy and Graves' hyperthyroidism. Investigators amplified TCR beta CDR3 regions from RNA transcripts. HTBI-primed RT-PCR formed the first round, and a multiplex PCR formed the second. One entry per CDR3 protein, called by TCRdb with MiXCR from the multiplex PCR reads. This table has 650,000 to 900,000 distinct CDR3 sequences, roughly two fifths appearing once. Specimen: peripheral blood. The origin of the receptors is an adult man with Graves' ophthalmopathy.

This clonotype occurred many times. The CDR3 sequence is CASSELSGQGEAFF. In DNA form, the CDR3 reads TGTGCCAGCAGTGAACTCTCCGGACAGGGTGAAGCTTTCTTT. V is TRBV25-1 and J is TRBJ1-1, with TRBD1 matching over 8 bases. The V and J ends lost 2 bases and 7 bases, in that order; junction bases with no gene match: 6. Germline V gene data show CDR1 as MGHDK and CDR2 as SYGVNS. The CDR3 length is 14 residues. The variable domain in full, with the rest retrieved from reference TRBV25-1 and TRBJ1-1, is EADIYQTPRYLVIGTGKKITLECSQTMGHDKMYWYQQDPGMELHLIHYSYGVNSTEKGDLSSESTVSRIRTEHFPLTLESARPSHTSQYLCASSELSGQGEAFFGQGTRLTVV.

This clonotype has only a few counts. This chain links TRBV12-3 or TRBV12-4 with TRBJ1-2, with 8 bases that match TRBD1. The CDR3 contains 13 residues. J was trimmed by 6 bases and V by 4 bases; bases with no gene match: 4. The CDR3 DNA reads TGTGCCAGCAGTTCGGACAGGGTGCATGGCTACACCTTC. It encodes CASSSDRVHGYTF.

This clonotype was seen a few times. The chain is built from TRBV7-2 and TRBJ2-7; 13 nucleotides line up with TRBD2. This CDR3 has 16 residues. Germline trimming cut 2 bases from V and 2 bases from J; bases unmatched to any gene: 3. Germline loops: CDR1 SGHTA, CDR2 FQGNSA. The CDR3, as DNA: TGTGCCAGCAGCTTATCCGGGACTAGCGGGACCTACGAGCAGTACTTC. Its protein is CASSLSGTSGTYEQYF. The entire variable domain, with the rest obtained from reference TRBV7-2 and TRBJ2-7, is as follows: GAGVSQSPSNKVTEKGKDVELRCDPISGHTALYWYRQSLGQGLEFLIYFQGNSAPDKSGLPSDRFSAERTGGSVSTLTIQRTQQEDSAVYLCASSLSGTSGTYEQYFGPGTRLTVT.

This clonotype was observed a handful of times. The gene calls are TRBV12-3 or TRBV12-4 and TRBJ1-1, with 8 bases matching TRBD1. The length of the CDR3 is 14 residues. The V and J ends lost 7 bases and 7 bases, in that order; junction bases with no gene match: 11. CDR3 DNA: TGTGCCAGCACCGCAGGGGGCGAGGGTAGTGAAGCTTTCTTT. It is translated as CASTAGGEGSEAFF.

This clonotype appeared a few times. This chain uses TRBV29-1 with TRBJ1-2; 11 nucleotides align to TRBD1. J gave up 7 bases and V 5 bases, and 3 bases lay outside the gene matches. The CDR3 sequence is 12 residues long. From germline, CDR1 is SQVTM and CDR2 ANQGSEA. The DNA of the CDR3 is TGCAGCGTTCGGACAGGGGGCGGTGGCTACACCTTC. It is translated as CSVRTGGGGYTF.

CDR3 loop: CSARDSGTGGFEQYF. For the CDR3, the DNA is TGCAGTGCTAGAGATAGCGGGACAGGGGGCTTTGAGCAGTACTTC. The genes are TRBV20-1 and TRBJ2-5, with TRBD1 matching 12 bases. Germline loops: CDR1 DFQATT, CDR2 SNEGSKA (reference sequence). The CDR3 length is 15 residues. The V gene end was trimmed by 0 bases and the J gene end by 11 bases; junction bases not matched to a gene: 10.

This clonotype was seen ten or more times. This chain connects TRBV10-2 to TRBJ1-5; D is ambiguous. Germline V gene data show CDR1 as WSHSY and CDR2 as SAAADI. CDR3 length equals 15 residues. V dropped 0 bases and J dropped 2 bases, with 8 bases sitting between them. The CDR3 nucleotides read TGCGCCAGCAGTGAGTCCAGTCTTGGCAATCAGCCCCAGCATTTT. Protein: CASSESSLGNQPQHF.

This clonotype has a handful of counts. The gene calls are TRBV7-2 and TRBJ2-7; D perhaps matches TRBD1 (5 bases). CDR3 length equals 14 residues. Germline lookup yields CDR1 SGHTA and CDR2 FQGNSA. The V end was cut by 3 bases, the J end by 7 bases, with 16 bases between. CDR3 region: CASSFGQVRDEQYF. The DNA of the CDR3 is TGTGCCAGCAGCTTTGGTCAGGTCAGGGATGAGCAGTACTTC.

This clonotype was recorded only once. The rearrangement uses TRBV6-5 and TRBJ1-3; D remains ambiguous. Trimming stripped 8 bases from V and 0 bases from J, with 11 bases between. The germline V gene encodes CDR1 MNHEY and CDR2 SVGAGI. The CDR3 loop spans 14 amino acids. The CDR3 region is CASALGISGNTIYF. The CDR3 DNA follows: TGTGCCAGCGCCTTAGGGATCTCTGGAAACACCATATATTTT.

The V call is TRBV2, the J call TRBJ1-1; 11 bases line up with TRBD1. CDR3 length: 16 amino acids. The J segment lost 5 bases and the V segment lost 6 bases, leaving 11 bases of the junction unmatched. Germline loops: CDR1 SNHLY, CDR2 FYNNEI. CDR3 bases: TGTGCCAGCAGAGTATGGACAGGGGGCGTCGGGACTGAAGCTTTCTTT. Translated: CASRVWTGGVGTEAFF.

This clonotype showed up many times. This chain links TRBV27 with TRBJ1-6; D may be TRBD1 (5 bases). In germline, CDR1 is MNHEY, CDR2 SMNVEV (reference sequence). V gave up 5 bases and J gave up 5 bases, with 10 bases separating them. The CDR3 spans 14 residues. CDR3 residues: CASSTGRDNSPLHF. As DNA, the CDR3 is TGTGCCAGCAGTACGGGACGGGATAATTCACCCCTCCACTTT.

The rearrangement links TRBV7-2 to TRBJ1-5, with 8 bases identical to TRBD1. Per the germline V gene, CDR1 is SGHTA and CDR2 is FQGNSA. V shed 4 bases, J shed 6 bases, and the junction held 8 bases outside the gene matches. The CDR3 consists of 15 residues. CDR3 in amino acids: CASSSGQGRRQPQHF. The CDR3 DNA reads TGTGCCAGCAGCTCCGGACAGGGCCGTCGTCAGCCCCAGCATTTT.

Concerning this clonotype: One junction end disagrees with the germline gene, perhaps due to a read error. V usage is TRBV7-9 and J usage is TRBJ1-3; D uncertain. The CDR3 runs to 15 residues. The germline gives CDR1 SEHNR, CDR2 FQNEAQ (reference sequence). CDR3 coding DNA: TGCGCCAGCAGCCAACCTCTCAGCTCTGGAAACACCATATATTTT. Amino acid sequence: CASSQPLSSGNTIYF.

The chain couples TRBV7-9 to TRBJ2-2, with D tentatively TRBD1 (6 bases). This CDR3 has 15 amino acids. The germline V gene encodes CDR1 SEHNR and CDR2 FQNEAQ (reference sequence). Trimming took off 5 bases at V and 5 bases at J, with 15 bases between the two ends. The CDR3 region has the DNA TGTGCCAGCAGCGGTGGCAGGGGAAGGACCGGGGAGCTGTTTTTT. Its translation is CASSGGRGRTGELFF.

The V call is TRBV7-2, the J call TRBJ1-2; a possible D gene is TRBD1 (5 bases). V dropped 5 bases and J dropped 5 bases, with 15 bases sitting between them. CDR3 length: 14 residues. The germline V gene has CDR1 SGHTA and CDR2 FQGNSA. The CDR3 is CASSKAGPAYGYTF. CDR3 coding DNA: TGTGCCAGCAGCAAAGCGGGGCCAGCGTATGGCTACACCTTC. Drawing the rest from reference TRBV7-2 and TRBJ1-2, the complete variable domain is GAGVSQSPSNKVTEKGKDVELRCDPISGHTALYWYRQSLGQGLEFLIYFQGNSAPDKSGLPSDRFSAERTGGSVSTLTIQRTQQEDSAVYLCASSKAGPAYGYTFGSGTRLTVV.

As to this clonotype: A much bigger clone sits one base away, suggesting this may be a read error. This chain links TRBV29-1 with TRBJ1-1, with a possible D match to TRBD1 (5 bases). The CDR3 spans 12 residues. Germline V lookup: CDR1 SQVTM, CDR2 ANQGSEA. The CDR3, as DNA: TGCAGCGTTGAATACAGGAACACTAAAGCTTTCTTT. Protein product: CSVEYRNTKAFF. The full variable domain, completed using reference TRBV29-1 and TRBJ1-1, is SAVISQKPSRDICQRGTSLTIQCQVDSQVTMMFWYRQQPGQSLTLIATANQGSEATYESGFVIDKFPISRPNLTFSTLTVSNMSPEDSSIYLCSVEYRNTKAFFGQGTRLTVV.

This clonotype has just a few counts. The J gene is TRBJ2-7, the V gene TRBV20-1, with D maybe TRBD2 (5 bases). The V gene's germline CDR1 is DFQATT and CDR2 SNEGSKA (reference sequence). This CDR3 spans 13 amino acids. V lost 6 bases and J lost 2, with 14 bases in between. Here the CDR3 reads CSAQITSPYEQYF. The CDR3, as DNA: TGCAGTGCCCAGATTACTAGTCCCTACGAGCAGTACTTC.

The table lists this clonotype with many counts. This sequence joins TRBV29-1 and TRBJ2-7, with unresolved D. Per germline, CDR1 SQVTM and CDR2 ANQGSEA. The CDR3 extends over 13 amino acids. V was trimmed by 4 bases and J by 0 bases, leaving 10 bases between them. The CDR3: CSVVAASSYEQYF. The DNA for the CDR3 is TGCAGCGTTGTGGCAGCCAGCTCCTACGAGCAGTACTTC.

This clonotype was seen a few times. This chain links TRBV9 with TRBJ1-2; D is perhaps TRBD1 (5 bases). V lost 1 base to trimming and J lost 3 bases, with 19 bases between them. The CDR3 loop spans 17 amino acids. CDR1 is SGDLS and CDR2 is YYNGEE in the germline V gene. CDR3: CASSVSLGQDEDYGYTF. The CDR3 DNA reads TGTGCCAGCAGCGTATCGTTGGGGCAGGATGAGGACTATGGCTACACCTTC.

The gene calls are TRBV20-1 and TRBJ1-1; D is possibly TRBD1 (5 bases). This CDR3 is 12 amino acids long. Germline loops: CDR1 DFQATT, CDR2 SNEGSKA (reference sequence). The V end was cut by 8 bases, the J end by 3 bases, with 13 bases between. The CDR3 sequence is CSPRRAHTEAFF. The CDR3 bases are TGCAGTCCACGCAGGGCGCACACTGAAGCTTTCTTT.

This clonotype was counted many times. The chain carries TRBV19 and TRBJ1-2, with D perhaps TRBD1 (6 bases). This CDR3 is 12 amino acids long. Germline loops: CDR1 LNHDA, CDR2 SQIVND (reference sequence). V lost 4 bases and J lost 13, with 16 bases in between. The CDR3 DNA reads TGTGCCAGTAGTACGCGAGGGGGGTCCTTCACCTTC. The encoded protein is CASSTRGGSFTF.

The chain carries TRBV25-1 and TRBJ2-2; D gene uncertain. The germline V and J ends were trimmed by 5 bases and 6 bases, with 10 bases remaining between them. Germline V gene sequence: CDR1 MGHDK, CDR2 SYGVNS. The CDR3 length is 13 residues. This CDR3 is CASSLPTAGELFF. The CDR3 coding sequence is TGTGCCAGCAGTTTACCCACCGCCGGGGAGCTGTTTTTT.

The chain links TRBV29-1 to TRBJ1-2, with D maybe TRBD1 (6 bases). Germline assignment: CDR1 SQVTM and CDR2 ANQGSEA. Deletions cut 4 bases from V and 4 bases from J, with 13 bases between. The CDR3 contains 13 residues. Here the CDR3 reads CSVARGLGYGYTF. DNA of the CDR3: TGCAGCGTTGCCAGGGGCCTTGGCTATGGCTACACCTTC.

This clonotype has a handful of counts. The rearrangement uses TRBV19 and TRBJ1-5; tentatively, D is TRBD1 (5 bases). The germline V gene encodes CDR1 LNHDA and CDR2 SQIVND (reference sequence). Trimming removed 3 bases at V and 0 bases at J, with 9 bases between. The CDR3 is 15 residues long. For the CDR3, the DNA is TGTGCCAGTAGTATCGAGGGGATTAGCAATCAGCCCCAGCATTTT. This gives the protein CASSIEGISNQPQHF.

V gene TRBV10-3 combines with J gene TRBJ1-4; D is unresolved. The V end lost 10 bases, the J end lost 4 bases, and 13 bases lay between the germline ends. The CDR3 length is 13 residues. Germline CDR1 is ENHRY and CDR2 is SYGVKD. This CDR3 reads CATISRVNEKLFF. CDR3 sequence (DNA): TGTGCCACCATATCGAGGGTTAATGAAAAACTGTTTTTT.

This clonotype came up once. The chain links TRBV7-2 to TRBJ2-7; 8 nucleotides agree with TRBD2. V lost 6 bases and J lost 7; bases outside the gene matches: 11. Germline V gives CDR1 SGHTA, CDR2 FQGNSA. The length of the CDR3 is 14 residues. CDR3 bases: TGTGCCAGCAGTGAACACGGGGTAGCGGGAGAGCAGTACTTC. Its translation: CASSEHGVAGEQYF.

In its sample, this clonotype was seen a few times. V is TRBV11-3 and J is TRBJ2-5; D is unclear. The germline V gene has CDR1 SGHNT and CDR2 YENEEA. V was cut by 1 base and J by 1 base, with 16 bases left in between. The CDR3 consists of 17 residues. The CDR3 region is CASSLVGSYTFQETQYF. CDR3 sequence (DNA): TGTGCCAGCAGCTTAGTGGGTAGCTATACCTTCCAAGAGACCCAGTACTTC. Full variable domain (rest looked up from reference TRBV11-3 and TRBJ2-5): EAGVVQSPRYKIIEKKQPVAFWCNPISGHNTLYWYLQNLGQGPELLIRYENEEAVDDSQLPKDRFSAERLKGVDSTLKIQPAELGDSAVYLCASSLVGSYTFQETQYFGPGTRLLVL.

This clonotype was seen ten or more times. The chain has TRBV20-1 and TRBJ1-3, with TRBD1 matching 8 bases. The length of the CDR3 is 15 residues. Germline V gene data show CDR1 as DFQATT and CDR2 as SNEGSKA (reference sequence). After removal of 3 bases from V and 0 bases from J, the junction contained 4 bases not matched to a gene. The CDR3 DNA reads as TGCAGTGCTAGGGCCGGGACAGGCTCTGGAAACACCATATATTTT. It codes for CSARAGTGSGNTIYF.

This clonotype was found many times. V and J are TRBV5-6 and TRBJ1-6; D might be TRBD1 (5 bases). The CDR3 covers 12 residues. Trimming took 2 bases from V and 10 from J, leaving 7 bases between them. CDR1 is SGHDT, CDR2 YYEEEE, per germline. CDR3 residues: CASSFRDSPLHF. CDR3 nucleotides: TGTGCCAGCAGCTTCCGGGACTCACCCCTCCACTTT.